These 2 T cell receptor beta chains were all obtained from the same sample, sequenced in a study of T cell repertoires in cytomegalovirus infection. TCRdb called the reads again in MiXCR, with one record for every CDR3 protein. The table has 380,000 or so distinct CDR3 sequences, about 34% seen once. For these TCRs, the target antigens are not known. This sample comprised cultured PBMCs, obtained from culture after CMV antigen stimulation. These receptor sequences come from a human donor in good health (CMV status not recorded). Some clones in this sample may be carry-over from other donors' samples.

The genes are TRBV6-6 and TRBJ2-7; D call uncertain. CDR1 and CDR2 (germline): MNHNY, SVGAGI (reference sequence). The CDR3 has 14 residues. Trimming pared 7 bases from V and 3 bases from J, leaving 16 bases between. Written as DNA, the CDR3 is TGTGCCAGCACCCACAGATGGGTTTTCTACGAGCAGTACTTC. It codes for CASTHRWVFYEQYF.

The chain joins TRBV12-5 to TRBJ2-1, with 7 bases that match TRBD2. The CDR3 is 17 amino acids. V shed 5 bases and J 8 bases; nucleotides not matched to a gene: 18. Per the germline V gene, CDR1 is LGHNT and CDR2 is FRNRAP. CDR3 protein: CASGGGRGLVHLDEQFF. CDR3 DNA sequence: TGTGCTAGTGGTGGGGGGAGGGGATTAGTCCACCTCGATGAGCAGTTCTTC.